A selection of T cell receptor beta chains follows, all from one sample in a study of T cell repertoires in cytomegalovirus infection. These receptors have no identified antigens. In TCRdb, the reads were re-called with MiXCR into one record per CDR3 protein. The repertoire holds about 89,000 distinct CDR3 sequences, with less than 30% as singletons. Here the sequenced sample was CD8+ T cells from cultured PBMCs, taken from culture after CMV antigen stimulation. The receptors were sampled from a human donor in good health (CMV status not recorded). Some clones in this sample may be carry-over from other donors' samples. CDR3s include the opening cysteine and the closing phenylalanine or tryptophan. A D gene is named only where the DNA matches it firmly. Rows may omit the clone size; those that give it use once, few, many or a size class.

size,D,J,V,DNA,CDR3
few,TRBD2,TRBJ2-2,TRBV7-6,TGTGCCAGCAGTCCCAAACTAGCGGGGCAAACCGGGGAGCTGTTTTTT,CASSPKLAGQTGELFF
-,TRBD1,TRBJ2-1,TRBV6-5,TGTGCCAGCAGTTACCTGGACAGGGCCTACAATGAGCAGTTCTTC,CASSYLDRAYNEQFF
-,-,TRBJ1-2,TRBV27,TGTGCCAGCAGTTCACCGGGTGCCAGGCTAATAGATGGCTACACCTTC,CASSSPGARLIDGYTF
few,TRBD2,TRBJ2-7,TRBV12-3/TRBV12-4,TGTGCCAGCAGTTCCACCTGGCTAGCGGGGGGTAACGACGAGCAGTACTTC,CASSSTWLAGGNDEQYF
-,-,TRBJ1-1,TRBV7-4,TGTGCCAGCAGCGCGATAACGAACACTGAAGCTTTCTTT,CASSAITNTEAFF
few,-,TRBJ1-6,TRBV27,TGTGCCAGCAGTTTTGGGGATTCACCCCTCCACTTT,CASSFGDSPLHF
many,-,TRBJ1-4,TRBV7-6,TGTGCCAGCAGCTTTGGCGAGGGTGAAAAACTGTTTTTT,CASSFGEGEKLFF
-,TRBD2,TRBJ2-5,TRBV7-2,TGTGCCAGCAGGGCGACTAGCGGGGGAGGGGAGACCCAGTACTTC,CASRATSGGGETQYF
-,TRBD1,TRBJ2-5,TRBV6-2/TRBV6-3,TGTGCCAGCAGTTACCCGGTCGGACAGGGGAGTATTGAGACCCAGTACTTC,CASSYPVGQGSIETQYF
-,TRBD2,TRBJ2-3,TRBV15,TGTGCCACCAGCAGGGAACGGAGCGGGGGGTCCACAGATACGCAGTATTTT,CATSRERSGGSTDTQYF
-,-,TRBJ2-5,TRBV6-2/TRBV6-3,TGTGCCAGCAGATACCTACGGACCCAGTACTTC,CASRYLRTQYF
few,-,TRBJ2-7,TRBV5-6,TGTGCCAGCACCAGAGGAGGGAACCCTAACGAGCAGTACTTC,CASTRGGNPNEQYF
-,-,TRBJ2-7,TRBV20-1,TGCAGTGCTAGAGATGGGGGGGCAGGGGGCCGGGACGAGCAGTACTTC,CSARDGGAGGRDEQYF
-,-,TRBJ2-3,TRBV6-5,TGTGCCAGCAGTTACTCGGAGGGAGATACGCAGTATTTT,CASSYSEGDTQYF
-,TRBD2,TRBJ2-1,TRBV7-2,TGTGCCAGCAGCTTGAGTGGCGGGGGGGCGGATGAGCAGTTCTTC,CASSLSGGGADEQFF
-,-,TRBJ2-2,TRBV6-1,TGTGCCAGCAGTGAGTACGTAGGGGAGCTGTTTTTT,CASSEYVGELFF
many,-,TRBJ2-5,TRBV7-6,TGTGCCAGCAGCCCAGCTTCGTTTGCCCAAGAGACCCAGTACTTC,CASSPASFAQETQYF
-,-,TRBJ2-3,TRBV7-6,TGTGCCAGCAGCTTATACGATACAGATACGCAGTATTTT,CASSLYDTDTQYF
-,TRBD1,TRBJ2-2,TRBV7-8,TGTGCCAGCAGCCAAACAGGACAGGGTCTTGCCGGGGAGCTGTTTTTT,CASSQTGQGLAGELFF
many,TRBD2,TRBJ2-5,TRBV12-3/TRBV12-4,TGTGCCAGCAGTTACGAGCGGGGGGCCTCAGAGACCCAGTACTTC,CASSYERGASETQYF
-,-,TRBJ2-3,TRBV15,TGTGCCACAAGCAGGGACGGCACAGATACGCAGTATTTT,CATSRDGTDTQYF
many,-,TRBJ2-1,TRBV18,TGTGCCAGCTCACCACGACGCGCGTTCAATGAGCAGTTCTTC,CASSPRRAFNEQFF
-,-,TRBJ2-1,TRBV15,TGTGCCACCAGCAGCAAACAAGAGATCTTTGAGCAGTTCTTC,CATSSKQEIFEQFF
-,-,TRBJ2-7,TRBV4-1,TGCGCCAGCGGGCAGGTGGGGGGTTTGGAGCAGTACTTC,CASGQVGGLEQYF
few,-,TRBJ2-6,TRBV19,TGTGCCAGTAGTATCTCGGACTCTGGGGCCAACGTCCTGACTTTC,CASSISDSGANVLTF
-,-,TRBJ1-4,TRBV3-1,TGTGCCAGCAGCCAAGGTGGCCACTCTGAAAAACTGTTTTTT,CASSQGGHSEKLFF
-,TRBD2,TRBJ2-3,TRBV7-9,TGTGCCAGCAGCTTAGCGGGGAGTGCGGGGGGGCCGGTAGATACGCAGTATTTT,CASSLAGSAGGPVDTQYF
few,-,TRBJ2-3,TRBV7-8,TGTGCCGGGACCGTGGGGACGGCCTTCACAGATACGCAGTATTTT,CAGTVGTAFTDTQYF
many,-,TRBJ1-1,TRBV5-6,TGTGCCAGCTCACAGGGAGCGAACACTGAAGCTTTCTTT,CASSQGANTEAFF
many,-,TRBJ2-7,TRBV2,TGTGCCAGCACGGTAGCGGACAGCTACGAGCAGTACTTC,CASTVADSYEQYF
-,-,TRBJ1-2,TRBV20-1,TGCAGTGCTAGACAGGGTGCTAACTATGGCTACACCTTC,CSARQGANYGYTF
few,TRBD1,TRBJ1-1,TRBV27,TGTGCCAGCAGTTTAGCACTTGAGTGGACAGGGAAGGGGACTGAAGCTTTCTTT,CASSLALEWTGKGTEAFF
-,TRBD1,TRBJ2-3,TRBV24-1,TGTGCCACCCGAGCCGGGACAGGAAGCACAGATACGCAGTATTTT,CATRAGTGSTDTQYF
once,-,TRBJ1-1,TRBV7-6,TGTGCCAGCAAAACCCAGGACCTGAACACTGAAGCTTTCTTT,CASKTQDLNTEAFF
many,TRBD1,TRBJ2-1,TRBV2,TGTGCCAGCAGTGAAGGGACAGGGGATGAGCAGTTCTTC,CASSEGTGDEQFF
-,-,TRBJ1-1,TRBV27,TGTGCCAGCAGGACGTTAACGGGCACTGAAGCTTTCTTT,CASRTLTGTEAFF
many,-,TRBJ1-2,TRBV25-1,TGTGCCAGCAGTGGCTACGGGGACCGCTACTATGGCTACACCTTC,CASSGYGDRYYGYTF
-,-,TRBJ2-7,TRBV28,TGTGCCAGCAGCGGGGGCGGGGGCAACGAGCAGTACTTC,CASSGGGGNEQYF
-,TRBD2,TRBJ2-7,TRBV11-2,TGTGCCAGCAGCCAACTAAGGGCCCTAGCGGGGGCCTACGAGCAGTACTTC,CASSQLRALAGAYEQYF
few,-,TRBJ1-4,TRBV12-3/TRBV12-4,TGTGCCAGCAGTCCCAACCCGGACGTTAATGAAAAACTGTTTTTT,CASSPNPDVNEKLFF
-,-,TRBJ1-5,TRBV4-2,TGTGCCAGCAGCCCCCGACAGATTAGCAATCAGCCCCAGCATTTT,CASSPRQISNQPQHF
many,TRBD1,TRBJ1-2,TRBV4-1,TGCGCCAGCAGCCAGCACGACAGGGGGGGTTATGGCTACACCTTC,CASSQHDRGGYGYTF
few,-,TRBJ2-1,TRBV6-5,TGTGCCAGCAGTTACGAGTCCTACAATGAGCAGTTCTTC,CASSYESYNEQFF
-,TRBD1,TRBJ2-2,TRBV2,TGTGCCAGCAGTGAAGCGAAGGGGGCCCCAGCCGGGGAGCTGTTTTTT,CASSEAKGAPAGELFF
-,-,TRBJ1-5,TRBV7-6,TGTGCCAGCAGCTTATGGGGGAGCAATCAGCCCCAGCATTTT,CASSLWGSNQPQHF
few,-,TRBJ2-1,TRBV7-2,TGTGCCAGCAGTCCACCGACAGGGAGGGCTGAGCAGTTCTTC,CASSPPTGRAEQFF
many,-,TRBJ1-2,TRBV6-6,TGTGCCAGCAGTTTTAGCACTAACTATGGCTACACCTTC,CASSFSTNYGYTF
-,-,TRBJ1-3,TRBV28,TGTGCCAGCAGTTTCGGGGGCTCTGGAAACACCATATATTTT,CASSFGGSGNTIYF
-,-,TRBJ1-2,TRBV9,TGTGCCAGCAGCCTTTTTGACAGCATAGTTTCTAACTATGGCTACACCTTC,CASSLFDSIVSNYGYTF
-,-,TRBJ2-7,TRBV12-3/TRBV12-4,TGTGCCAGCAGTTCTAGTGGGACATGGACCTCCTACGAGCAGTACTTC,CASSSSGTWTSYEQYF
few,TRBD2,TRBJ2-1,TRBV6-2/TRBV6-3,TGTGCCAGCACAGGCCCAGCGGGACTCTCCTACAATGAGCAGTTCTTC,CASTGPAGLSYNEQFF
-,TRBD1,TRBJ2-1,TRBV9,TGTGCCAGCAGCGTAGAAGGGACAGGGGACTCCTACAATGAGCAGTTCTTC,CASSVEGTGDSYNEQFF
-,-,TRBJ1-1,TRBV4-1,TGCGCCAGCAGCCAACAGATGAACACTGAAGCTTTCTTT,CASSQQMNTEAFF